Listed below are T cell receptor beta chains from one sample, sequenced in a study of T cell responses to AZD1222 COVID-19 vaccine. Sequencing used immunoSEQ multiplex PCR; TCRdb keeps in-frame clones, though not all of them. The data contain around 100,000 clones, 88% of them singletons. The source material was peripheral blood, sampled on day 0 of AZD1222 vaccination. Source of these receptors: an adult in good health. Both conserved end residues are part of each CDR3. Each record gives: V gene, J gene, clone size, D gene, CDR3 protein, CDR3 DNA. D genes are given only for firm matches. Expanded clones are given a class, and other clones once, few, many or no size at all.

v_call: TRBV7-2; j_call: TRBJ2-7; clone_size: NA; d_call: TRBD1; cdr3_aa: CASSFDRGSYEQYF; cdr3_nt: TGTGCCAGCAGCTTCGACAGGGGCTCCTACGAGCAGTACTTC
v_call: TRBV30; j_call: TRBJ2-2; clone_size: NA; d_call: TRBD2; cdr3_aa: CAWSVDAGGPGELFF; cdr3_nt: TGTGCCTGGAGTGTAGACGCGGGAGGGCCCGGGGAGCTGTTTTTT
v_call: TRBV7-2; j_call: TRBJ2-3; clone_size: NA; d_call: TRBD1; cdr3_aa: CASTTGAADTQYF; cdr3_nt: TGTGCCAGCACCACAGGGGCAGCAGATACGCAGTATTTT
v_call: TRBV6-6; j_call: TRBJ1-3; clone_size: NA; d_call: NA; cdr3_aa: CASSAGAGTGNTIYF; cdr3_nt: TGTGCCAGCAGCGCCGGGGCAGGGACTGGAAACACCATATATTTT
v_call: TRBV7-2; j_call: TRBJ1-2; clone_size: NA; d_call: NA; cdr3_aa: CASSFMLRGGYTF; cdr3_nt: TGTGCCAGCAGCTTTATGTTAAGAGGGGGCTACACCTTC
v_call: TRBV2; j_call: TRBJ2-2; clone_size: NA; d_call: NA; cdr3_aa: CASSEARGPGTGELFF; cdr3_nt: TGTGCCAGCAGTGAAGCGCGGGGCCCTGGCACCGGGGAGCTGTTTTTT
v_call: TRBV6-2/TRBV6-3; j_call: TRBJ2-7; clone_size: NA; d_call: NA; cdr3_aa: CASSYGQVRGDEQYF; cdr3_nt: TGTGCCAGCAGTTACGGGCAGGTCCGTGGGGACGAGCAGTACTTC
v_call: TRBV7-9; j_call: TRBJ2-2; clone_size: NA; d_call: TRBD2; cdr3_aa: CAILAGTRGLDGELFF; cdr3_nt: TGTGCCATTCTAGCCGGGACTAGGGGCCTCGACGGGGAGCTGTTTTTT
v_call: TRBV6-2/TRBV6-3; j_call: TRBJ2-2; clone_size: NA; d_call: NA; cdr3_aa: CASSFSRTENTGELFF; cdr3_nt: TGTGCCAGCAGTTTTTCCCGGACAGAGAACACCGGGGAGCTGTTTTTT
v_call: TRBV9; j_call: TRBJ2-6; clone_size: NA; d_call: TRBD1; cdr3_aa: CASSLHRAGGRSGANVLTF; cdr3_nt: TGTGCCAGCAGCCTCCACCGGGCAGGGGGCAGGTCTGGGGCCAACGTCCTGACTTTC
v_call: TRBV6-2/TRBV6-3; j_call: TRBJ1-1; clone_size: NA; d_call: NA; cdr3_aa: CASSYYRTRIFEAFF; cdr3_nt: TGTGCCAGCAGTTACTACCGAACTAGAATATTTGAAGCTTTCTTT
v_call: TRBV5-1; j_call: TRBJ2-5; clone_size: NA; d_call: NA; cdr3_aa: CASRQTQETQYF; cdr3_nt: TGCGCCAGCAGGCAGACCCAAGAGACCCAGTACTTC
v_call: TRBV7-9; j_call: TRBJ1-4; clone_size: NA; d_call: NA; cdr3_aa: CASSLAPTGEKLFF; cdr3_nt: TGTGCCAGCAGCTTAGCCCCCACAGGGGAAAAACTGTTTTTT
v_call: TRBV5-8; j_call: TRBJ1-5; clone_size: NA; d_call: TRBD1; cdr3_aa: CASSRGDRGTWQPQHF; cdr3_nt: TGTGCCAGCAGCCGCGGGGACAGGGGGACGTGGCAGCCCCAGCATTTT
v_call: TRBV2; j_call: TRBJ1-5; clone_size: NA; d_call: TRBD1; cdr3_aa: CASSGTGSNQPQHF; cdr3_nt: TGTGCCAGCAGTGGGACAGGGAGCAATCAGCCCCAGCATTTT
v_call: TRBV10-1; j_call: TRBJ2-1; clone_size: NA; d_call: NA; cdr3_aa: CARPGLSGEQFF; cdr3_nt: TGCGCCAGGCCGGGACTTTCGGGTGAGCAGTTCTTC
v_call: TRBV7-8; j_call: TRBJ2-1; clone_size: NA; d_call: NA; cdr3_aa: CASSWETGGYEQFF; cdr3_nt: TGTGCCAGCAGCTGGGAGACCGGGGGCTATGAGCAGTTCTTC
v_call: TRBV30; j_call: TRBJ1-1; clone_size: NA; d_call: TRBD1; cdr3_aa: CAWEPGQGYTEAFF; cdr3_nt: TGTGCCTGGGAGCCCGGACAGGGGTACACTGAAGCTTTCTTT
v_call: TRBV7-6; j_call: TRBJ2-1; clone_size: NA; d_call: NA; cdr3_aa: CASSLGNSGEQFF; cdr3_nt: TGTGCCAGCAGCTTAGGAAACTCGGGTGAGCAGTTCTTC
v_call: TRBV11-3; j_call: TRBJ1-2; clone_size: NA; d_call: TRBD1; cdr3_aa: CASSGGQGAGGYTF; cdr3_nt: TGTGCCAGCAGTGGTGGACAGGGGGCCGGGGGCTACACCTTC
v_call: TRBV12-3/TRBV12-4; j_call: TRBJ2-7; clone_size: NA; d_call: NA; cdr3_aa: CASSPSYEQYF; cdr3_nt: TGTGCCAGCAGCCCGTCCTACGAGCAGTACTTC
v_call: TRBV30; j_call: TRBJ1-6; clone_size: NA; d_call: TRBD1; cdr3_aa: CACQGAGNSPLHF; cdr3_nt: TGTGCCTGTCAGGGGGCTGGGAATTCACCCCTCCACTTT
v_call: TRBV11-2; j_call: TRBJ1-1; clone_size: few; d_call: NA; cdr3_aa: CASSLAPTEAFF; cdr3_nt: TGTGCCAGCAGTCTAGCCCCCACTGAAGCTTTCTTT
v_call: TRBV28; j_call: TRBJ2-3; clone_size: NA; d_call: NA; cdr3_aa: CASTLSGISGTDTQYF; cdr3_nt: TGTGCCAGCACCCTGAGTGGGATCAGTGGCACAGATACGCAGTATTTT
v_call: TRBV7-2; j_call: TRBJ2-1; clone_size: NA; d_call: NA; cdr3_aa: CASSYHRLNNEQFF; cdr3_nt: TGTGCCAGCAGTTACCATCGCCTCAACAATGAGCAGTTCTTC
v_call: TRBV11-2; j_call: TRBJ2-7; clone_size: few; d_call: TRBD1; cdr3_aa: CASSRDRGRAIEQYF; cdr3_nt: TGTGCCAGCAGCCGCGACAGGGGGCGAGCGATCGAGCAGTACTTC
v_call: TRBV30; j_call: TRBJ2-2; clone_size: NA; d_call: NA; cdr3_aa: CAWSVLPKAGELFF; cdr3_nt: TGTGCCTGGAGTGTTCTCCCCAAGGCCGGGGAGCTGTTTTTT
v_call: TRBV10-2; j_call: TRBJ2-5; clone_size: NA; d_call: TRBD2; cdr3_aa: CASSESGTSGGGETQYF; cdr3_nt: TGCGCCAGCAGTGAGTCGGGCACTAGCGGAGGAGGGGAGACCCAGTACTTC
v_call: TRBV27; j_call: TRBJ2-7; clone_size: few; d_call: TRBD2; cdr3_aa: CASSPVAGPTYEQYF; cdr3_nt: TGTGCCAGCAGTCCTGTAGCGGGACCTACCTACGAGCAGTACTTC
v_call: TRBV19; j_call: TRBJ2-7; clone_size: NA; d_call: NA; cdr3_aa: CASSSAGRNYEQYF; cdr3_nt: TGTGCCAGTAGTTCGGCAGGACGGAACTACGAGCAGTACTTC
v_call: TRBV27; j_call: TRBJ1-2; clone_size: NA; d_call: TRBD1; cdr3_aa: CASSQRGQGLGDYGYTF; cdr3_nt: TGTGCCAGCAGTCAAAGGGGACAGGGATTGGGTGACTATGGCTACACCTTC
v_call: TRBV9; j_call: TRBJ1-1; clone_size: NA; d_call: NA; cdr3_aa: CASSVVQGEAFF; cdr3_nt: TGTGCCAGCAGCGTAGTCCAGGGTGAAGCTTTCTTT
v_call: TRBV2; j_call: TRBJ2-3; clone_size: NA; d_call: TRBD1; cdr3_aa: CASRATGTGAADTQYF; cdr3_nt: TGTGCCAGCAGGGCAACCGGGACAGGGGCAGCGGATACGCAGTATTTT
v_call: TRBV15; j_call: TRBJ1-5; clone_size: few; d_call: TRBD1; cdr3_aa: CATSRDREGAQPQHF; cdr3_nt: TGTGCCACCAGCAGAGATCGGGAGGGGGCCCAGCCCCAGCATTTT
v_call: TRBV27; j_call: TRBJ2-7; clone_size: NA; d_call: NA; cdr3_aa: CASSPLGLEYEQYF; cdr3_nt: TGTGCCAGCAGTCCCCTTGGACTCGAATACGAGCAGTACTTC
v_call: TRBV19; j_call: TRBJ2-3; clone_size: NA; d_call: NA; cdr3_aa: CASSIAARTTDTQYF; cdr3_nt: TGTGCCAGTAGTATAGCCGCGAGGACAACAGATACGCAGTATTTT
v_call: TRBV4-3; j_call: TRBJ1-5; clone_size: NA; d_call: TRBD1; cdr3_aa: CASSQDTGEGDQPQHF; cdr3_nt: TGCGCCAGCAGCCAAGACACAGGGGAGGGGGATCAGCCCCAGCATTTT
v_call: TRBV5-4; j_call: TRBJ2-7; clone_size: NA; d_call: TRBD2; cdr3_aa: CASSLAGGSSYEQYF; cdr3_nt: TGTGCCAGCAGCTTGGCGGGCGGGAGCTCCTACGAGCAGTACTTC
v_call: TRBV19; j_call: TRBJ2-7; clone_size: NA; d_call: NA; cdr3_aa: CASSSHSREDNYEQYF; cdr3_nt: TGTGCCAGTAGTTCACATTCTAGGGAGGACAACTACGAGCAGTACTTC
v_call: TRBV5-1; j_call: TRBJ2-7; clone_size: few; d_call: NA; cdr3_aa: CASSQPNLEQYF; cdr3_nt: TGCGCCAGCAGTCAGCCGAATCTAGAGCAGTACTTC
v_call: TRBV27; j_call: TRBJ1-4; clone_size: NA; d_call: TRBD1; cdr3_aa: CASSPWTGGGYYEKLFF; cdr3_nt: TGTGCCAGCAGTCCCTGGACAGGGGGTGGTTATTATGAAAAACTGTTTTTT
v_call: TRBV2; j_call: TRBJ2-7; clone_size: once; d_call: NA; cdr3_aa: CASSEGGFYEQYF; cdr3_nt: TGTGCCAGCAGTGAAGGCGGGTTCTACGAGCAGTACTTC
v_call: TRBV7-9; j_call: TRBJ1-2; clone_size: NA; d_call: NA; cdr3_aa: CASSLDLGKGLYTF; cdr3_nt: TGTGCCAGCAGCTTAGATCTTGGGAAGGGGTTATACACCTTC
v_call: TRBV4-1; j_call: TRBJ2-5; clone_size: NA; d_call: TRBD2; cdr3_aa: CASSLVPSGMEETQYF; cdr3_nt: TGCGCCAGCAGCCTCGTCCCTAGCGGGATGGAAGAGACCCAGTACTTC
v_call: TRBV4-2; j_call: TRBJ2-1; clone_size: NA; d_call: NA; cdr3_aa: CASSQGRSNEQFF; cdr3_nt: TGTGCCAGCAGCCAAGGACGGAGCAATGAGCAGTTCTTC
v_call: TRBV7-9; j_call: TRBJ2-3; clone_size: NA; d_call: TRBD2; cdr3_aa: CASSLGLAGTADTQYF; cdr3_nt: TGTGCCAGCAGCTTAGGGCTAGCGGGAACCGCAGATACGCAGTATTTT